These 22 T cell receptor beta chains were sequenced from one sample in a study of technical replicates of blood from four donors. Profiling relied on immunoSEQ multiplex PCR, and the TCRdb table lists in-frame clones only, not all of them. The data contain 53,000 or so clones, just under 95% of them singletons. Sequenced input: PBMCs. Receptor source: a human donor in good health. Some clones in this sample may be carry-over from other donors' samples.

This chain connects TRBV5-1 to TRBJ2-1; D is unresolved. Trimming removed 6 bases from V and 0 bases from J, with 7 bases in between. The germline CDR1 and CDR2 sequences are SGHRS and YFSETQ. This CDR3 has 13 residues. The CDR3 DNA sequence: TGCGCCAGCACCCTATTCTCCTACAATGAGCAGTTCTTC. This gives the protein CASTLFSYNEQFF.

This chain joins TRBV2 and TRBJ1-1, with D unresolved. V shed 9 bases and J shed 3 bases, with 14 bases lying between them. The CDR3 length is 13 residues. Germline V gives CDR1 SNHLY, CDR2 FYNNEI. The CDR3 bases are TGTGCCAGTCTGAGGGAGTCCCACACTGAAGCTTTCTTT. Translated: CASLRESHTEAFF.

The chain couples TRBV5-1 to TRBJ2-5; possible D gene TRBD2, 6 bases. Germline-derived CDR1 and CDR2 are SGHRS and YFSETQ. V was clipped by 4 bases and J by 5 bases, with 15 bases between them. This CDR3 contains 14 residues. The CDR3 region is CASSRFREEETQYF. CDR3 DNA: TGCGCCAGCAGCCGTTTCAGGGAGGAGGAGACCCAGTACTTC.

The CDR3: CAISEVGRVYNEQFF. CDR3 sequence (DNA): TGTGCCATCAGTGAGGTGGGGAGGGTCTACAATGAGCAGTTCTTC. The rearrangement uses TRBV10-3 and TRBJ2-1, with 7 bases aligning to TRBD2. From germline, CDR1 is ENHRY and CDR2 SYGVKD. Germline trimming cut 2 bases from V and 3 bases from J; bases unmatched to any gene: 4. This CDR3 comprises 15 residues.

V and J are TRBV4-3 and TRBJ2-6; D perhaps matches TRBD1 (5 bases). V was clipped by 0 bases and J by 4 bases, with 10 bases between them. Germline lookup yields CDR1 LGHNA and CDR2 YSLEER. This CDR3 is built from 16 residues. CDR3 sequence: CASSQDKGSGANVLTF. The CDR3 bases are TGCGCCAGCAGCCAAGATAAGGGGTCCGGGGCCAACGTCCTGACTTTC.

The chain couples TRBV5-8 to TRBJ2-1, with D unclear. Trimming cost V 0 bases and J 6 bases, with 7 bases left between them. The germline V gene encodes CDR1 SGHTS and CDR2 YDEGEE. The CDR3 is 13 amino acids. Here the CDR3 reads CASSLDPGNEQFF. The CDR3 DNA reads TGTGCCAGCAGCTTGGACCCGGGCAATGAGCAGTTCTTC. The complete variable domain, with remaining parts taken from reference TRBV5-8 and TRBJ2-1, reads EAGVTQSPTHLIKTRGQQATLRCSPISGHTSVYWYQQALGLGLQFLLWYDEGEERNRGNFPPRFSGRQFPNYSSELNVNALELEDSALYLCASSLDPGNEQFFGPGTRLTVL.

The chain carries TRBV5-1 and TRBJ2-1; possible D gene TRBD2, 6 bases. Between the trimmed V and J ends, which lost 1 base and 13 bases, there was a span of 15 bases. The CDR3 contains 13 residues. The germline gives CDR1 SGHRS, CDR2 YFSETQ. As DNA, the CDR3 is TGCGCCAGCAGCTTGTTGGGGGGAAAGGATCAGTTCTTC. It specifies CASSLLGGKDQFF. Filled out from reference TRBV5-1 and TRBJ2-1, the complete variable domain reads KAGVTQTPRYLIKTRGQQVTLSCSPISGHRSVSWYQQTPGQGLQFLFEYFSETQRNKGNFPGRFSGRQFSNSRSEMNVSTLELGDSALYLCASSLLGGKDQFFGPGTRLTVL.

The rearrangement uses TRBV12-5 and TRBJ2-5, with TRBD1 as a possible D gene (5 bases). CDR3 length equals 14 residues. The V gene's germline CDR1 is LGHNT and CDR2 FRNRAP. The germline V and J ends were trimmed by 1 base and 1 base, with 7 bases remaining between them. The chain's CDR3 is CASGLAGIQETQYF. The CDR3 bases are TGTGCTAGTGGTTTGGCAGGGATCCAAGAGACCCAGTACTTC.

This clone was recorded once. The chain recombines TRBV5-4 with TRBJ2-7; possibly TRBD2 for D (6 bases). V was clipped by 4 bases and J by 4 bases, with 12 bases between them. The CDR3 has 13 amino acids. Germline CDR1 SGHNT, CDR2 YYREEE (reference sequence). In DNA form, the CDR3 reads TGTGCCAGCAGCCGGGACTCCCAATACGAGCAGTACTTC. It codes for CASSRDSQYEQYF.

The V call is TRBV30, the J call TRBJ2-1; tentatively, D is TRBD2 (6 bases). This CDR3 is built from 17 residues. Trimming left V 2 bases short and J 3 bases short, with 20 bases between. CDR1 and CDR2 (germline): GTSNPN, SVGIG (reference sequence). DNA for the CDR3: TGTGCCTGGAGTCCCCACCCCGCGGGAAGAAGCTACAATGAGCAGTTCTTC. It specifies CAWSPHPAGRSYNEQFF.

The rearrangement uses TRBV7-9 and TRBJ2-7, with D possibly TRBD1 on 6 matching bases. Trimming took 5 bases from V and 2 from J, leaving 13 bases between them. The CDR3 loop spans 14 amino acids. Germline V lookup: CDR1 SEHNR, CDR2 FQNEAQ (reference sequence). In nucleotides, the CDR3 is TGTGCCAGCAGCCGGGACACCGCTACCTACGAGCAGTACTTC. Translation: CASSRDTATYEQYF.

The genes are TRBV7-8 and TRBJ2-5, with 11 bases that match TRBD2. Germline V gives CDR1 SGHVS, CDR2 FQNEAQ. J gave up 5 bases and V 6 bases, and 11 bases lay outside the gene matches. There are 16 residues in the CDR3. For the CDR3, the DNA is TGTGCCAGCAGATACGTAGCGGGGGGGCTTCAGGAGACCCAGTACTTC. It translates to CASRYVAGGLQETQYF.

The chain combines TRBV6-1 with TRBJ2-7, with D possibly matching TRBD1 (6 bases). Trimming pared 7 bases from V and 1 base from J, leaving 14 bases between. The germline V gene has CDR1 MNHNS and CDR2 SASEGT. CDR3 length: 14 residues. In nucleotides, the CDR3 is TGTGCCAGCATGCTAGACAGGCGGTCCTACGAGCAGTACTTC. It yields the protein CASMLDRRSYEQYF.

This clone was seen only once. This chain uses TRBV18 with TRBJ2-1; 7 positions agree with TRBD2. CDR3 length: 15 amino acids. Germline V gene sequence: CDR1 KGHSH, CDR2 LQKENI. The V segment lost 3 bases and the J segment 9 bases; nucleotides outside the gene matches: 11. The chain's CDR3 is CASSPNSGWQGEQFF. The CDR3 DNA is TGTGCCAGCTCACCGAATAGCGGGTGGCAGGGTGAGCAGTTCTTC. The variable domain in full, completed from reference TRBV18 and TRBJ2-1, reads NAGVMQNPRHLVRRRGQEARLRCSPMKGHSHVYWYRQLPEEGLKFMVYLQKENIIDESGMPKERFSAEFPKEGPSILRIQQVVRGDSAAYFCASSPNSGWQGEQFFGPGTRLTVL.

This clone appeared a single time. V usage is TRBV6-5 and J usage is TRBJ2-7, with D possibly being TRBD2 (5 bases). Trimming removed 4 bases at V and 5 bases at J, with 15 bases between. The CDR3 is made up of 14 amino acids. The germline CDR1 and CDR2 sequences are MNHEY and SVGAGI. The CDR3 DNA reads as TGTGCCAGCAGTTCCACAACTAGAAGGGACGAGCAGTACTTC. It yields the protein CASSSTTRRDEQYF.

This clone was seen only once. The chain joins TRBV7-2 to TRBJ2-3, with 11 positions matching TRBD2. J gave up 5 bases and V 3 bases, and 4 bases lay outside the gene matches. CDR1 and CDR2 from the germline V gene are SGHTA and FQGNSA. The CDR3 extends over 15 amino acids. Written as DNA, the CDR3 is TGTGCCAGCAGCTTGACTAGCGGGGCCCAAGATACGCAGTATTTT. Translated: CASSLTSGAQDTQYF.

The chain couples TRBV4-1 to TRBJ2-1; D is ambiguous. V gave up 4 bases and J gave up 15 bases, with 10 bases separating them. Germline V gives CDR1 MGHRA, CDR2 YSYEKL. This CDR3 contains 10 residues. CDR3 sequence reads: CASSLEIGFF. The CDR3 coding sequence is TGCGCCAGCAGCCTAGAGATCGGGTTCTTC.

J is TRBJ2-3 and V is TRBV7-8, with D possibly being TRBD2 (6 bases). The germline CDR1 and CDR2 sequences are SGHVS and FQNEAQ. This CDR3 comprises 16 residues. Trimming took off 5 bases at V and 0 bases at J, with 15 bases between the two ends. The CDR3 spells CASSGRTRPSTDTQYF. The CDR3, as DNA: TGTGCCAGCAGCGGGAGGACACGACCTAGCACAGATACGCAGTATTTT.

The V and J genes are TRBV7-8 and TRBJ2-7, with TRBD2 matching 13 bases. Germline CDR1 SGHVS, CDR2 FQNEAQ. The CDR3 has 17 residues. With 5 bases clipped from V and 6 bases from J, the junction kept 13 bases outside the gene matches. The CDR3 coding sequence is TGTGCCAGCAGCGAGGCCCCCCGGACTAGCGGGGGAGGCGAGCAGTACTTC. It is translated as CASSEAPRTSGGGEQYF.

The chain recombines TRBV2 with TRBJ1-5; TRBD1 is a possible D gene (6 bases). The germline V gene has CDR1 SNHLY and CDR2 FYNNEI. The CDR3 runs 14 residues. Trimming cost V 5 bases and J 4 bases, with 12 bases left between them. CDR3 region: CASSTQGDNQPQHF. Here the CDR3 DNA reads TGTGCCAGCAGTACACAGGGAGATAATCAGCCCCAGCATTTT.

The chain employs TRBV11-1 and TRBJ2-1, with D possibly matching TRBD2 (7 bases). The V gene's germline CDR1 is SGHAT and CDR2 FQDESV (reference sequence). V lost 3 bases to trimming and J lost 6 bases, with 15 bases between them. The CDR3 contains 15 residues. The CDR3 bases are TGTGCCAGCAGCTTCGCGGGGGCGCGGAGCAATGAGCAGTTCTTC. Its translation: CASSFAGARSNEQFF.

V usage is TRBV5-6 and J usage is TRBJ1-2; D uncertain. The V end lost 2 bases, the J end lost 5 bases, and 16 bases lay between the germline ends. The CDR3 contains 15 residues. Germline CDR1 SGHDT, CDR2 YYEEEE. CDR3 DNA sequence: TGTGCCAGCAGCTTATGGCGGACTAATCTTTATGGCTACACCTTC. This encodes CASSLWRTNLYGYTF.